This TCR beta chain was sequenced during a study of graft-versus-host responses after intestinal transplantation. As for the study in general: Multivisceral, liver-intestinal, or isolated intestinal transplants were given to recipients.

This clone has only one observation. TCRdb's table, derived via immunoSEQ multiplex PCR, lists solely in-frame clones and lacks some. The table records about 8,000 clones, about 97% of them present only once. CDR1 is MNHNY, CDR2 SVGAGI, per germline (reference sequence). CDR3 length: 14 residues. V was pared by 6 bases and J by 5 bases, with 16 bases between. The chain recombines TRBV6-6 with TRBJ1-1; D may be TRBD1 (6 bases). The clonotype originates from a human patient who received an intestinal transplant, so some T cells may come from the graft donor. The specimen comprised PBMCs, sampled 23 days after intestinal transplant. CDR3 nucleotide sequence: TGTGCCAGCAGGCCAACCACAGGGAGGACTGAAGCTTTCTTT. Encoded protein: CASRPTTGRTEAFF.